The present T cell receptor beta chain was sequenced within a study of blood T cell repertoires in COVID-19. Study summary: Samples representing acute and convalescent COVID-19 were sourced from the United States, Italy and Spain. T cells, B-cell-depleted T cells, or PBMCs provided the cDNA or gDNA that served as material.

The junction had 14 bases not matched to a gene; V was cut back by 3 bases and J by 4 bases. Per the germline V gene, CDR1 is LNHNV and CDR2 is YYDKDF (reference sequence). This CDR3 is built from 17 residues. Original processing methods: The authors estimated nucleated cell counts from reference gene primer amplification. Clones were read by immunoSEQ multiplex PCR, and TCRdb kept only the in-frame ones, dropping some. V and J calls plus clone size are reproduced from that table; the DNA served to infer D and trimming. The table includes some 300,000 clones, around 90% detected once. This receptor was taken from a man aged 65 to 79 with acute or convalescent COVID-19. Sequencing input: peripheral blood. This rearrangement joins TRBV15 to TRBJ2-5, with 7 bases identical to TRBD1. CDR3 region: CATSRKSEGQNVETQYF. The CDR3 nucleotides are TGTGCCACCAGCAGGAAGAGCGAGGGACAGAATGTAGAGACCCAGTACTTC.